Each of the 28 T cell receptor beta chains below was sequenced from the same sample in a study of post-analysis software for immune sequencing data. General study points: There were several TRBV segments more frequent in patients than controls, and TRBV5-6, TRBV5-1 and TRBV20-1 were among them.

These TCRs' antigens remain unknown. Each TCR beta cDNA library carried unique molecular identifiers. TCRdb fed the PCR reads into MiXCR, producing one record per CDR3 protein. This table has fewer than 850,000 distinct CDR3 sequences, about 32% appearing once. The sample was blood. The origin of the receptors is a girl between 10 and 17 years old with multiple sclerosis.

This clonotype was seen a handful of times. This sequence joins TRBV27 and TRBJ2-7; unclear D gene. In germline, CDR1 is MNHEY, CDR2 SMNVEV (reference sequence). The length of the CDR3 is 12 residues. The V end was cut by 3 bases, the J end by 0 bases, with 3 bases between. As DNA, the CDR3 is TGTGCCAGCAGTTTCTACTCCTACGAGCAGTACTTC. This gives the protein CASSFYSYEQYF.

This clonotype was seen a single time. The CDR3 sequence: CASSPTEEGTHGYTF. In DNA form, the CDR3 reads TGTGCCAGCAGCCCCACCGAGGAGGGTACGCATGGCTACACCTTC. This chain joins TRBV7-9 and TRBJ1-2; no clear D gene. V was pared by 5 bases and J by 6 bases, with 19 bases between. The length of the CDR3 is 15 residues. CDR1 and CDR2 from the germline V gene are SEHNR and FQNEAQ (reference sequence).

This clonotype was counted between two and nine times. This rearrangement joins TRBV6-5 to TRBJ1-2; D gene ambiguous. Germline CDR1 and CDR2: MNHEY and SVGAGI. This CDR3 region has 14 residues. Trimming left V 5 bases short and J 7 bases short, with 17 bases between. CDR3 in DNA: TGTGCCAGCAGTCCGACACCCTCGTCGGGTGGCTACACCTTC. Amino acids: CASSPTPSSGGYTF.

This CDR3 is CASSPQGGIQETQFF. CDR3 in DNA: TGTGCCAGCAGCCCCCAGGGGGGAATCCAAGAGACCCAGTTCTTC. The chain uses TRBV11-2 and TRBJ2-1, with D tentatively TRBD1 (7 bases). The germline CDR1 and CDR2 sequences are SGHAT and FQNNGV. The CDR3 has 15 residues. Trimming shortened V by 5 bases and J by 13 bases, and 24 bases separated the two germline ends. Full variable domain (rest looked up from reference TRBV11-2 and TRBJ2-1): EAGVAQSPRYKIIEKRQSVAFWCNPISGHATLYWYQQILGQGPKLLIQFQNNGVVDDSQLPKDRFSAERLKGVDSTLKIQPAKLEDSAVYLCASSPQGGIQETQFFGPGTRLTVL.

This clonotype has only a few counts. This chain links TRBV6-4 with TRBJ2-2; TRBD2 might be the D (5 bases). Germline CDR1 is MRHNA and CDR2 is SNTAGT. The length of the CDR3 is 12 residues. V gave up 4 bases and J gave up 6 bases, with 6 bases separating them. The CDR3 sequence: CASSAGSGELFF. The CDR3, as DNA: TGTGCCAGCAGTGCGGGGTCCGGGGAGCTGTTTTTT.

In this sample, this clonotype turned up many times. The chain couples TRBV10-3 to TRBJ2-1; 12 bases are a match to TRBD2. The CDR3 is 14 residues long. Germline V gene data show CDR1 as ENHRY and CDR2 as SYGVKD. Losses at the gene ends were 6 bases for V and 9 bases for J; bases not matched to a gene: 6. The CDR3 DNA follows: TGTGCCATCAGGGGACTAGCGGGTAACGGTGAGCAGTTCTTC. This gives the protein CAIRGLAGNGEQFF.

This clonotype appeared a few times. V usage is TRBV20-1 and J usage is TRBJ1-4, with 11 nucleotides matching TRBD1. Germline values: CDR1 DFQATT, CDR2 SNEGSKA (reference sequence). This CDR3 comprises 14 residues. Trimming removed 5 bases from V and 6 bases from J; junction bases left unmatched: 5. As DNA, the CDR3 is TGCAGTGCTCGGGCGGGACAGGGGGATGAAAAACTGTTTTTT. Translated, it gives CSARAGQGDEKLFF.

V gene TRBV20-1 combines with J gene TRBJ1-1; possible D gene TRBD1, 5 bases. The V and J ends lost 1 base and 0 bases respectively, with 27 bases between them. CDR3 size: 20 residues. CDR1 and CDR2 from the germline V gene are DFQATT and SNEGSKA (reference sequence). The CDR3 sequence is CSARGTGTPRGLNMNTEAFF. CDR3 DNA sequence: TGCAGTGCTAGAGGGACCGGGACGCCGAGGGGTCTGAACATGAACACTGAAGCTTTCTTT.

This sequence joins TRBV6-2 or TRBV6-3 and TRBJ1-2; D gene ambiguous. Trimming stripped 2 bases from V and 8 bases from J, with 9 bases between. The CDR3 has 12 amino acids. Germline lookup yields CDR1 MNHEY and CDR2 SVGEGT. DNA for the CDR3: TGTGCCAGCAGTTACAAGGGTCGCGGCTACACCTTC. Translation gives CASSYKGRGYTF.

The rearrangement uses TRBV20-1 and TRBJ2-1; D gene unclear. The CDR3 length is 13 residues. Germline V gene sequence: CDR1 DFQATT, CDR2 SNEGSKA (reference sequence). V was pared by 5 bases and J by 5 bases, with 13 bases between. The CDR3 nucleotides read TGCAGTGCTCGAAGGGCAGGAGACAATGAGCAGTTCTTC. Residues: CSARRAGDNEQFF.

This clonotype was seen a few times. The CDR3 DNA sequence: TGTGCCAGCAGTACACTTGGGGCTGGGGCCAACGTCCTGACTTTC. Amino acids: CASSTLGAGANVLTF. The rearrangement uses TRBV27 and TRBJ2-6; D gene unclear. The germline V and J ends were trimmed by 5 bases and 2 bases, with 10 bases remaining between them. The CDR3 consists of 15 residues. Per germline, CDR1 MNHEY and CDR2 SMNVEV (reference sequence). The variable domain in full, completed from reference TRBV27 and TRBJ2-6, reads EAQVTQNPRYLITVTGKKLTVTCSQNMNHEYMSWYRQDPGLGLRQIYYSMNVEVTDKGDVPEGYKVSRKEKRNFPLILESPSPNQTSLYFCASSTLGAGANVLTFGAGSRLTVL.

In regard to this clonotype: A much larger clonotype is one base distant, so this may be a read error. The V gene is TRBV20-1, the J gene TRBJ2-1; 9 bases agree with TRBD1. V shed 7 bases, J shed 6 bases, and the junction held 13 bases outside the gene matches. This CDR3 contains 15 residues. Germline V lookup: CDR1 DFQATT, CDR2 SNEGSKA (reference sequence). CDR3 in amino acids: CSGRTGVFVRNEQFF. CDR3 DNA sequence: TGCAGTGGTAGGACAGGGGTGTTTGTTCGCAATGAGCAGTTCTTC.

The CDR3 region has the DNA TGCAGTGCTAGAGATTTTCGAAGCCTAGGGAACTCAGGGGAGCTGTTTTTT. Its translation is CSARDFRSLGNSGELFF. The chain recombines TRBV20-1 with TRBJ2-2, with no clear D. There are 17 residues in the CDR3. The V gene's germline CDR1 is DFQATT and CDR2 SNEGSKA (reference sequence). V was cut by 0 bases and J by 8 bases, with 22 bases left in between.

The V and J genes are TRBV6-1 and TRBJ1-5; no definite D call. Germline CDR1 MNHNS, CDR2 SASEGT. The V and J ends lost 5 bases and 4 bases respectively, with 12 bases between them. This CDR3 contains 14 residues. The CDR3 here is CASSLPNRNQPQHF. The CDR3 coding sequence is TGTGCCAGCAGTCTACCCAATCGTAATCAGCCCCAGCATTTT.

The V call is TRBV7-9, the J call TRBJ2-1; D may match TRBD1 or TRBD2 (5 bases each). The CDR3 contains 16 residues. CDR1 and CDR2 (germline): SEHNR, FQNEAQ (reference sequence). The germline V and J ends were trimmed by 7 bases and 6 bases, with 22 bases remaining between them. Here the CDR3 reads CASTPLGVGYGNEQFF. The CDR3 bases are TGTGCCAGCACGCCCTTGGGGGTTGGGTACGGCAATGAGCAGTTCTTC.

The CDR3, as DNA: TGTGCCAGCAGCCTGTGGACTAGCGGGGGGTGGAACACCGGGGAGCTGTTTTTT. Translated, it gives CASSLWTSGGWNTGELFF. V gene TRBV3-1 combines with J gene TRBJ2-2; 14 bases match TRBD2. CDR1 is LGHDT and CDR2 is YNNKEL in the germline V gene (reference sequence). The CDR3 is 18 amino acids. After removal of 4 bases from V and 1 base from J, the junction contained 5 bases not matched to a gene. The full variable domain, completed using reference TRBV3-1 and TRBJ2-2, is DTAVSQTPKYLVTQMGNDKSIKCEQNLGHDTMYWYKQDSKKFLKIMFSYNNKELIINETVPNRFSPKSPDKAHLNLHINSLELGDSAVYFCASSLWTSGGWNTGELFFGEGSRLTVL.

This clonotype has a handful of counts. The chain couples TRBV20-1 to TRBJ1-1; D gene uncertain. The CDR3 covers 12 residues. The V gene's germline CDR1 is DFQATT and CDR2 SNEGSKA (reference sequence). Trimming shortened V by 6 bases and J by 1 base, and 9 bases separated the two germline ends. CDR3 loop: CSATRSNTEAFF. CDR3 DNA: TGCAGTGCCACCCGATCGAACACTGAAGCTTTCTTT.

The chain combines TRBV19 with TRBJ2-1, with D perhaps TRBD2 (7 bases). The CDR3 is 17 residues long. Trimming removed 2 bases from V and 4 bases from J, with 18 bases in between. The V gene's germline CDR1 is LNHDA and CDR2 SQIVND (reference sequence). CDR3 protein: CASSIRYRGARYNEQFF. CDR3 DNA sequence: TGTGCCAGTAGTATACGCTATCGGGGGGCACGATACAATGAGCAGTTCTTC.

This clonotype was counted a few times. V is TRBV7-2 and J is TRBJ2-7, with 9 bases aligning to TRBD1. Germline CDR1 SGHTA, CDR2 FQGNSA. The CDR3 has 15 amino acids. With V trimmed by 2 bases and J by 2 bases, 4 bases remained unmatched. In nucleotides, the CDR3 is TGTGCCAGCAGCTTAAACAGGGGGCGAGCCTACGAGCAGTACTTC. Its protein product is CASSLNRGRAYEQYF.

V usage is TRBV7-2 and J usage is TRBJ2-7; 10 bases map to TRBD2. Germline V lookup: CDR1 SGHTA, CDR2 FQGNSA. The CDR3 loop spans 15 amino acids. The junction had 15 bases not matched to a gene; V was cut back by 6 bases and J by 10 bases. CDR3: CASRLAGVGQEAQYF. The DNA of the CDR3 is TGTGCCAGCAGGCTAGCGGGAGTGGGACAAGAGGCCCAGTACTTC.

V usage is TRBV7-9 and J usage is TRBJ1-4, with D maybe TRBD1 (5 bases). Between the trimmed V and J ends, which lost 3 bases and 6 bases, there was a span of 14 bases. This CDR3 spans 15 amino acids. The V gene's germline CDR1 is SEHNR and CDR2 FQNEAQ (reference sequence). The CDR3 coding sequence is TGTGCCAGCAGCTTTCGTCGGGGGGAGGATGAAAAACTGTTTTTT. Translating it yields CASSFRRGEDEKLFF.

This clonotype was detected a few times. J is TRBJ2-3 and V is TRBV5-6; no clear D. The CDR3 has 15 amino acids. Trimming shortened V by 3 bases and J by 4 bases, and 15 bases separated the two germline ends. Germline values: CDR1 SGHDT, CDR2 YYEEEE. The CDR3 region is CASSSIRGTPDTQYF. Here the CDR3 DNA reads TGTGCCAGCAGCTCGATCCGTGGCACCCCAGATACGCAGTATTTT.

In DNA form, the CDR3 reads TGTGCCACCAGTGATTTGCAACGGGAGAGGGATGAGCAGTACTTC. Translated: CATSDLQRERDEQYF. This chain joins TRBV24-1 and TRBJ2-5; weak D call: TRBD2 (6 bases). The CDR3 is 15 residues long. The V gene's germline CDR1 is KGHDR and CDR2 SFDVKD. Trimming took 0 bases from V and 11 from J, leaving 18 bases between them.

This chain uses TRBV4-3 with TRBJ2-2; a weak D match, TRBD2 (5 bases). Trimming took 2 bases from V and 5 from J, leaving 15 bases between them. This CDR3 spans 16 amino acids. The germline V gene encodes CDR1 LGHNA and CDR2 YSLEER. The chain's CDR3 is CASSQTWGVWTGELFF. The CDR3 nucleotides are TGCGCCAGCAGCCAAACCTGGGGAGTGTGGACCGGGGAGCTGTTTTTT.

A few counts support this clonotype. The chain carries TRBV27 and TRBJ1-2; a possible D gene is TRBD1 (5 bases). V was clipped by 5 bases and J by 5 bases, with 9 bases between them. Germline assignment: CDR1 MNHEY and CDR2 SMNVEV (reference sequence). The CDR3 loop spans 12 amino acids. The DNA of the CDR3 is TGTGCCAGCAGTCCGGACACGTATGGCTACACCTTC. Translating it yields CASSPDTYGYTF.

The chain couples TRBV5-1 to TRBJ2-1, with D maybe TRBD2 (6 bases). From germline, CDR1 is SGHRS and CDR2 YFSETQ. Trimming removed 3 bases at V and 7 bases at J, with 11 bases between. This CDR3 is 13 amino acids long. Here the CDR3 DNA reads TGCGCCAGCAGCTGGGTCGGGGGTAATGAGCAGTTCTTC. This gives the protein CASSWVGGNEQFF.

This clonotype was detected once. The chain combines TRBV27 with TRBJ1-1; D perhaps matches TRBD1 (5 bases). Germline-derived CDR1 and CDR2 are MNHEY and SMNVEV (reference sequence). The CDR3 length is 12 residues. Trimming left V 6 bases short and J 3 bases short, with 8 bases between. CDR3 residues: CASRGVYTEAFF. The CDR3 DNA sequence: TGTGCCAGCAGGGGGGTTTACACTGAAGCTTTCTTT.

J is TRBJ2-5 and V is TRBV9; D may match TRBD1 or TRBD2 (5 bases each). Trimming left V 0 bases short and J 4 bases short, with 10 bases between. Germline CDR1 is SGDLS and CDR2 is YYNGEE. This CDR3 has 14 amino acids. The DNA for the CDR3 is TGTGCCAGCAGCGTAGCGTCAGGGAGAGAGACCCAGTACTTC. Translating it yields CASSVASGRETQYF.